One sample yielded the 9 T cell receptor beta chains listed below, sequenced in a study of cytomegalovirus exposure and HLA in healthy donors. PCR amplification relied on 60 Vbeta primers (plus 13 Jbeta primers). The protocol was immunoSEQ multiplex PCR, while the TCRdb copy is restricted to in-frame clones and leaves out a portion. The table shows about 160,000 clones, with approximately 84% occurring only once. Material for sequencing was PBMCs. These TCRs come from a woman in her forties in good health and CMV-seropositive.

The V call is TRBV6-5, the J call TRBJ2-1; 7 bases match TRBD1. This CDR3 comprises 14 residues. The J segment lost 5 bases and the V segment lost 7 bases, leaving 8 bases of the junction unmatched. In germline, CDR1 is MNHEY, CDR2 SVGAGI. The CDR3 nucleotides are TGTGCCAGCACCGAGGGGGCTATCGACAATGAGCAGTTCTTC. Translating it yields CASTEGAIDNEQFF.

This chain links TRBV28 with TRBJ1-2, with D possibly TRBD1 on 6 matching bases. CDR1 and CDR2 (germline): MDHEN, SYDVKM. The CDR3 has 14 residues. Trimming cost V 6 bases and J 4 bases, with 15 bases left between them. For the CDR3, the DNA is TGTGCCAGCAGGCGGACGGGGGGCTCCTATGGCTACACCTTC. Residues: CASRRTGGSYGYTF.

On this clone: One junction end does not reproduce the germline sequence, and a read error may be involved. V usage is TRBV28 and J usage is TRBJ2-6; TRBD1 matches at 8 bases. Germline CDR1 reads MDHEN; CDR2 reads SYDVKM. The CDR3 has 16 residues. CDR3 in amino acids: CASSLRTGWGANGLTF. The CDR3 region has the DNA TGTGCCAGCAGTTTAAGGACAGGGTGGGGGGCCAACGGCCTGACTTTC.

V gene TRBV5-4 combines with J gene TRBJ1-2; 8 positions agree with TRBD1. This CDR3 has 13 amino acids. The germline V gene encodes CDR1 SGHNT and CDR2 YYREEE (reference sequence). With 5 bases clipped from V and 5 bases from J, the junction kept 5 bases outside the gene matches. The CDR3 here is CASSRGQGYGYTF. CDR3 DNA: TGTGCCAGCAGTCGAGGACAGGGATATGGCTACACCTTC.

The V call is TRBV7-6, the J call TRBJ1-4; D gene uncertain. Between the trimmed V and J ends, which lost 3 bases and 7 bases, there was a span of 6 bases. CDR1 is SGHVS and CDR2 is FNYEAQ in the germline V gene. The CDR3 contains 12 residues. Written as DNA, the CDR3 is TGTGCCAGCAGCTTCGGAGGTGAAAAACTGTTTTTT. This translates into CASSFGGEKLFF.

CDR3 coding DNA: TGTGCCAGCAGTTTCGCGGGCAGTAGCACCGGGGAGCTGTTTTTT. The encoded protein is CASSFAGSSTGELFF. The rearrangement joins TRBV6-1 to TRBJ2-2, with D possibly matching TRBD2 (5 bases). Germline loops: CDR1 MNHNS, CDR2 SASEGT. Deletions cut 5 bases from V and 4 bases from J, with 14 bases between. The CDR3 is 15 amino acids.

The V and J genes are TRBV7-9 and TRBJ2-7; D is possibly TRBD2 (5 bases). V was clipped by 1 base and J by 2 bases, with 12 bases between them. Germline CDR1 reads SEHNR; CDR2 reads FQNEAQ (reference sequence). The CDR3 has 15 amino acids. The CDR3: CASSLEAGWTYEQYF. The CDR3 bases are TGTGCCAGCAGCTTAGAGGCGGGCTGGACCTACGAGCAGTACTTC.

This chain uses TRBV5-5 with TRBJ2-7; 8 bases are a match to TRBD2. Trimming took 4 bases from V and 2 from J; bases not matched to a gene: 5. CDR3 length equals 14 residues. Germline V CDR1 and CDR2: SGHKS, YYEKEE (reference sequence). The CDR3 region is CASSRDGGAYEQYF. CDR3 in DNA: TGTGCCAGCAGCCGAGACGGGGGGGCCTACGAGCAGTACTTC. Looking up the rest from reference TRBV5-5 and TRBJ2-7 gives the full variable domain: DAGVTQSPTHLIKTRGQQVTLRCSPISGHKSVSWYQQVLGQGPQFIFQYYEKEERGRGNFPDRFSARQFPNYSSELNVNALLLGDSALYLCASSRDGGAYEQYFGPGTRLTVT.

The genes are TRBV10-2 and TRBJ1-3, with D hard to call. CDR1 is WSHSY, CDR2 SAAADI, per germline. This CDR3 spans 15 amino acids. The ends were cut back, 0 bases at V and 4 bases at J, with 10 bases in the middle. CDR3 sequence (DNA): TGCGCCAGCAGTGAGTCGGGCCCTCTCGGAAACACCATATATTTT. This gives the protein CASSESGPLGNTIYF.